One and the same sample provided the 20 T cell receptor beta chains below, sequenced in a study of CD8+ T cells in alopecia areata. cDNA prepared by RNA extraction and subsequent reverse transcription served as the template for sequencing. TCRdb's copy holds only in-frame clones and misses some; the assay was immunoSEQ multiplex PCR. The table shows approximately 280,000 clones, with roughly 50% occurring only once. This sample's treatment: oral pan-JAK inhibitor, 5-10 mg twice daily. The sequencing here drew on CD4+ T cells sorted from blood, taken at week 24, from a patient treated with tofacitinib. Receptors were obtained from a human donor with alopecia areata.

The chain uses TRBV5-1 and TRBJ1-3; D not certain. Germline CDR1 and CDR2: SGHRS and YFSETQ. This CDR3 is 14 amino acids long. The ends were cut back, 0 bases at V and 4 bases at J, with 8 bases in the middle. The CDR3 DNA reads TGCGCCAGCAGCTTGGGAGTATCCGGAAACACCATATATTTT. This encodes CASSLGVSGNTIYF. Full variable domain (rest looked up from reference TRBV5-1 and TRBJ1-3): KAGVTQTPRYLIKTRGQQVTLSCSPISGHRSVSWYQQTPGQGLQFLFEYFSETQRNKGNFPGRFSGRQFSNSRSEMNVSTLELGDSALYLCASSLGVSGNTIYFGEGSWLTVV.

This clone was counted a single time. This chain links TRBV29-1 with TRBJ2-1; 9 nucleotides match TRBD1. The V gene's germline CDR1 is SQVTM and CDR2 ANQGSEA. J was trimmed by 10 bases and V by 5 bases; bases with no gene match: 12. The CDR3 runs to 14 residues. CDR3 sequence (DNA): TGCAGCGTTAATCCGGGACAGGGAACAAGAGAGCAGTTCTTC. The encoded protein is CSVNPGQGTREQFF.

As concerns this clone: Compared with germline, one end of the junction differs, possibly owing to a read error. This sequence joins TRBV7-8 and TRBJ1-2; 8 nucleotides agree with TRBD1. This CDR3 has 15 amino acids. The germline gives CDR1 SGHVS, CDR2 FQNEAQ. The CDR3 coding sequence is TGCGCCAGCAGTCTCGGACGGACAGGGCTCTATGGCTACACCTTC. Translated, it gives CASSLGRTGLYGYTF.

This clone showed up just a few times. The V gene is TRBV7-9, the J gene TRBJ1-6; D possibly corresponds to TRBD1 (5 bases). Germline V gene sequence: CDR1 SEHNR, CDR2 FQNEAQ (reference sequence). The CDR3 loop spans 15 amino acids. The ends were cut back, 0 bases at V and 7 bases at J, with 10 bases in the middle. CDR3: CASSLASQGNSPLHF. The CDR3 DNA reads TGTGCCAGCAGCTTAGCGTCGCAGGGCAATTCACCCCTCCACTTT.

This clone occurred a few times. This rearrangement joins TRBV6-6 to TRBJ2-5, with TRBD1 identical over 11 bases. CDR3 length equals 14 residues. The germline gives CDR1 MNHNY, CDR2 SVGAGI (reference sequence). Trimming cost V 4 bases and J 5 bases; bases outside gene matches: 3. In DNA, the CDR3 is TGTGCCAGCAGTTCGGGACAGGGGGTTGAGACCCAGTACTTC. Amino acid sequence: CASSSGQGVETQYF.

Written as DNA, the CDR3 is TGTGCCTGGCCGCAGGGACAGGGACGATTTGTGGGCTCCACCGGGGAGCTGTTTTTT. It yields the protein CAWPQGQGRFVGSTGELFF. This sequence joins TRBV30 and TRBJ2-2; 9 bases are a match to TRBD1. V lost 5 bases, J lost 4 bases, and 20 bases stayed unmatched. Germline-derived CDR1 and CDR2 are GTSNPN and SVGIG (reference sequence). There are 19 residues in the CDR3.

This clone appeared a single time. The genes are TRBV18 and TRBJ2-5, with a weak D call TRBD1 (5 bases). Deletions cut 2 bases from V and 5 bases from J, with 9 bases between. The CDR3 length is 13 residues. Germline CDR1 reads KGHSH; CDR2 reads LQKENI. This CDR3 reads CASSPIAGETQYF. CDR3 DNA sequence: TGTGCCAGCTCACCAATAGCAGGGGAGACCCAGTACTTC.

This chain uses TRBV7-2 with TRBJ2-5, with TRBD1 matching over 9 bases. The CDR3 spans 14 residues. The ends lost 5 bases at V and 6 bases at J; junction bases unmatched: 7. Germline V lookup: CDR1 SGHTA, CDR2 FQGNSA. Here the CDR3 reads CASSTTGGAQTQYF. CDR3 DNA sequence: TGTGCCAGCAGCACAACAGGGGGCGCACAGACCCAGTACTTC.

This clone was counted between two and nine times. The chain combines TRBV11-2 with TRBJ2-2; no clear D gene. Germline V lookup: CDR1 SGHAT, CDR2 FQNNGV. V lost 3 bases and J 7 bases, leaving 12 bases between the germline ends. The CDR3 runs 14 residues. CDR3: CASSLGSSGGELFF. CDR3 sequence (DNA): TGTGCCAGCAGCTTGGGGTCCTCCGGCGGGGAGCTGTTTTTT.

This clone occurred many times. This sequence joins TRBV25-1 and TRBJ2-3, with 11 bases lining up with TRBD2. CDR1 and CDR2 (germline): MGHDK, SYGVNS. The trim removed 0 bases at V and 1 base at J, leaving 3 bases unmatched. CDR3 length: 17 amino acids. In nucleotides, the CDR3 is TGTGCCAGCAGTGAATACAAGACTAGCGGGGGCACAGATACGCAGTATTTT. Its translation is CASSEYKTSGGTDTQYF.

This clone was seen a handful of times. The rearrangement uses TRBV6-5 and TRBJ1-1; D might be TRBD1 (5 bases). CDR1 and CDR2 (germline): MNHEY, SVGAGI. V was trimmed by 7 bases and J by 6 bases, leaving 18 bases between them. This CDR3 is 14 amino acids long. CDR3 residues: CASMPGRGSAEAFF. The CDR3 DNA reads TGTGCCAGCATGCCGGGTCGGGGGTCGGCTGAAGCTTTCTTT.

The chain joins TRBV15 to TRBJ1-2, with 10 bases matching TRBD1. This CDR3 contains 15 residues. Germline V gene sequence: CDR1 LNHNV, CDR2 YYDKDF (reference sequence). The V gene end was trimmed by 0 bases and the J gene end by 8 bases; junction bases not matched to a gene: 6. The CDR3 DNA follows: TGTGCCACCAGCAGAGAAGTCGGGACAGGGGAAGGCTACACCTTC. As protein: CATSREVGTGEGYTF.

J is TRBJ1-4 and V is TRBV7-2, with D unclear. Trimming left V 8 bases short and J 2 bases short, with 9 bases between. This CDR3 spans 13 amino acids. CDR1 is SGHTA and CDR2 is FQGNSA in the germline V gene. CDR3 DNA: TGTGCCAGCGCGCGAATGACTAATGAAAAACTGTTTTTT. The encoded protein is CASARMTNEKLFF.

This clone was counted only a few times. The J gene is TRBJ1-1, the V gene TRBV2; TRBD1 is a possible D gene (5 bases). The CDR3 totals 15 residues. Trimming stripped 3 bases from V and 2 bases from J, with 13 bases between. Germline CDR1 and CDR2: SNHLY and FYNNEI. CDR3 sequence: CASSDEGTPNTEAFF. The CDR3 DNA follows: TGTGCCAGCAGTGACGAGGGGACTCCTAACACTGAAGCTTTCTTT.

This clone came up a few times. The genes are TRBV30 and TRBJ1-2; D is unclear. Germline CDR1 GTSNPN, CDR2 SVGIG (reference sequence). The ends were cut back, 5 bases at V and 13 bases at J, with 17 bases in the middle. The CDR3 loop spans 11 amino acids. CDR3 sequence reads: CAWGLYAPRTF. The DNA of the CDR3 is TGTGCCTGGGGACTATATGCGCCGCGCACCTTC.

This chain uses TRBV30 with TRBJ1-1, with a weak D call TRBD1 (5 bases). This CDR3 is built from 13 residues. The V gene lost 2 bases and the J gene lost 6 bases, with 13 bases spanning the gap. CDR1 is GTSNPN, CDR2 SVGIG, per germline (reference sequence). The CDR3 DNA reads TGTGCCTGGAGTCGGGGCTTGGGGGCTGAAGCTTTCTTT. It specifies CAWSRGLGAEAFF.

V gene TRBV29-1 combines with J gene TRBJ2-7, with a tentative D call TRBD2 (6 bases). With 6 bases removed from V and 2 bases from J, the gap between germline ends came to 11 bases. The germline V gene has CDR1 SQVTM and CDR2 ANQGSEA. The CDR3 has 12 amino acids. The CDR3 DNA reads TGCAGCGTGAGGGGACTCACCTACGAGCAGTACTTC. The encoded protein is CSVRGLTYEQYF.

The CDR3 DNA reads as TGCAGCGTTGACAAGTCGCCCAATGAGCAGTTCTTC. Translation: CSVDKSPNEQFF. The chain carries TRBV29-1 and TRBJ2-1, with no clear D. This CDR3 contains 12 residues. V lost 3 bases and J 6 bases, leaving 9 bases between the germline ends. Per germline, CDR1 SQVTM and CDR2 ANQGSEA.

This clone was observed a few times. The gene calls are TRBV4-2 and TRBJ2-5; 8 nucleotides match TRBD1. CDR3 length: 16 residues. The V gene's germline CDR1 is LGHNA and CDR2 YNFKEQ. V gave up 1 base and J gave up 2 bases; unmatched junction bases: 6. The CDR3 here is CASSQGYTGGQETQYF. The CDR3 DNA follows: TGTGCCAGCAGCCAAGGATACACAGGGGGACAAGAGACCCAGTACTTC.

This chain uses TRBV7-9 with TRBJ2-5, with D hard to call. The CDR3 consists of 12 residues. V lost 5 bases and J 5 bases, leaving 9 bases between the germline ends. Germline loops: CDR1 SEHNR, CDR2 FQNEAQ (reference sequence). The CDR3 DNA is TGTGCCAGCAGCGTCGGAGCGGAGACCCAGTACTTC. Translating it yields CASSVGAETQYF. The whole variable domain, filled in from reference TRBV7-9 and TRBJ2-5, reads DTGVSQNPRHKITKRGQNVTFRCDPISEHNRLYWYRQTLGQGPEFLTYFQNEAQLEKSRLLSDRFSAERPKGSFSTLEIQRTEQGDSAMYLCASSVGAETQYFGPGTRLLVL.